The entry below describes one T cell receptor (beta chain). The germline CDR1 and CDR2 sequences are LNHDA and SQIVND (reference sequence). The germline V and J ends were trimmed by 4 bases and 1 base, with 7 bases remaining between them. This CDR3 is 14 amino acids long. It was into CD45RA+ naive and CD45RA-negative memory subsets that the CD4+ cells were split. Assay used: immunoSEQ multiplex PCR; TCRdb lists only in-frame clones, some missing. The profile shows about 2.4 million clones, roughly nine tenths of them singletons. The data were taken from a study of shared clonotypes between healthy human individuals.

The specimen was naive CD4+ T cells sorted from blood. Subset noted: CD45RA+ positively selected. The receptor was derived from a man aged 18 to 30 in good health. The chain couples TRBV19 to TRBJ2-2; D gene unclear. CDR3 amino acids: CASSKVQNTGELFF. In DNA form, the CDR3 reads TGTGCCAGTAGTAAGGTACAGAACACCGGGGAGCTGTTTTTT.